This T cell receptor beta chain was sequenced during a study of radiotherapy plus CTLA-4 blockade in lung cancer. General study findings and limits: TCR clones from tumors expanded in blood after radiotherapy plus ipilimumab. Response was reportedly best predicted by early blood T cell clone dynamics, with interferon-beta.

A word on this clone: Its cognate antigen is unknown.

Germline CDR1 and CDR2: SGHNT and YYREEE (reference sequence). Germline trimming cut 4 bases from V and 4 bases from J; bases unmatched to any gene: 5. This CDR3 has 15 residues. The method was immunoSEQ multiplex PCR; TCRdb's version includes in-frame clones alone and lacks a portion of them. The table shows 85,000 to 90,000 clones, with around nine tenths occurring only once. The sequencing here drew on peripheral blood, taken from a patient treated with radiotherapy plus ipilimumab. The receptor comes from a human donor with non-small cell lung cancer that progressed on radiotherapy plus ipilimumab. The chain couples TRBV5-4 to TRBJ2-1; the match to TRBD1 covers 10 bases. CDR3 protein: CASSQDRGVYNEQFF. CDR3 in DNA: TGTGCCAGCAGCCAGGACAGGGGGGTATACAATGAGCAGTTCTTC.